Below are 27 T cell receptor beta chains sequenced from a single sample in a study of read filtering for tumor transcriptome and immune sequencing. This library used approximately 370 ng RNA and molecular barcoded adaptors spanning alpha/delta and beta/gamma chains. TCRdb analysed the reads with MiXCR anew, one entry per CDR3 protein. In the table there are about 22,000 distinct CDR3 sequences, roughly an eighth of which are singletons. What was sequenced was a population of CD138-negative cells sorted from bone marrow. The source of these receptors is a donor over 35 with multiple myeloma.

The chain combines TRBV3-1 with TRBJ2-7; 13 nucleotides align to TRBD2. The V gene's germline CDR1 is LGHDT and CDR2 YNNKEL (reference sequence). The CDR3 consists of 16 residues. The V segment lost 4 bases and the J segment 4 bases; nucleotides outside the gene matches: 7. The DNA for the CDR3 is TGTGCCAGCAGCCCGGGACAGGGACTAGCGGGGTACGAGCAGTACTTC. It codes for CASSPGQGLAGYEQYF.

A remark on this clonotype: The CDR3 end shows no conserved phenylalanine or tryptophan, and so a read error is likely. The rearrangement joins TRBV12-3 or TRBV12-4 to TRBJ2-1, with TRBD2 matching over 9 bases. This CDR3 region has 13 residues. Trimming removed 6 bases from V and 9 bases from J; junction bases left unmatched: 6. The CDR3 region is CASSLSSGSEQFL. The CDR3 DNA reads as TGTGCCAGCAGCTTGAGTAGCGGGAGTGAGCAGTTCCTC.

At least ten counts were recorded for this clonotype. A much larger clone sits a single nucleotide away, making a read error possible. The rearrangement uses TRBV2 and TRBJ2-1, with D unresolved. This CDR3 spans 14 amino acids. The V gene's germline CDR1 is SNHLY and CDR2 FYNNEI. Here the CDR3 DNA reads TGTGCCAGCAGTGAACAGTTAGCCTACAATGGGCAGTTCTTC. Protein product: CASSEQLAYNGQFF.

The rearrangement links TRBV28 to TRBJ2-7; the match to TRBD2 covers 7 bases. The V gene end was trimmed by 4 bases and the J gene end by 2 bases; junction bases not matched to a gene: 8. The CDR3 length is 15 residues. The V gene's germline CDR1 is MDHEN and CDR2 SYDVKM. The CDR3 loop is CASSSGLAETYEQYF. The CDR3 region has the DNA TGTGCCAGCAGTTCGGGTCTAGCGGAGACCTACGAGCAGTACTTC.

In its sample, this clonotype was seen many times. This chain uses TRBV28 with TRBJ1-4; D remains ambiguous. The CDR3 sequence is 13 residues long. CDR1 is MDHEN, CDR2 SYDVKM, per germline. V was trimmed by 8 bases and J by 11 bases, leaving 18 bases between them. The CDR3 sequence: CASSPEESLKLFF. DNA of the CDR3: TGTGCCAGCTCCCCCGAGGAGTCATTGAAACTGTTTTTT.

Worth noting for this clonotype: This may be a read error: a much more frequent sequence differs by one nucleotide. The chain employs TRBV29-1 and TRBJ2-3, with a weak D call TRBD2 (5 bases). Trimming pared 4 bases from V and 2 bases from J, leaving 10 bases between. CDR3 length: 13 amino acids. In germline, CDR1 is SQVTM, CDR2 ANQGSEA. The CDR3 sequence is CSVGAVNTDTQYF. DNA for the CDR3: TGCAGCGTTGGAGCGGTTAACACAGATACGCAGTATTTT.

This clonotype was counted only a few times. Given a much more abundant clone one base away, this may be a read error. This chain links TRBV5-1 with TRBJ1-1, with TRBD1 as a possible D gene (5 bases). The V end was cut by 7 bases, the J end by 0 bases, with 7 bases between. The CDR3 loop spans 12 amino acids. Germline V gene data show CDR1 as SGHRS and CDR2 as YFSETQ. The CDR3 reads CASAGVNTEAFF. For the CDR3, the DNA is TGCGCCAGCGCGGGGGTGAACACTGAAGCTTTCTTT.

Notes on this clonotype: A much more abundant neighbour one base away suggests this may be a read error. The J gene is TRBJ2-7, the V gene TRBV5-1, with a possible D match to TRBD1 (6 bases). The CDR3 is made up of 13 amino acids. Germline V gene data show CDR1 as SGHRS and CDR2 as YFSETQ. This chain's CDR3 is CASRHRDGYGQYF. DNA of the CDR3: TGCGCCAGCAGACACAGGGATGGGTACGGGCAGTACTTC. Looking up the rest from reference TRBV5-1 and TRBJ2-7 gives the full variable domain: KAGVTQTPRYLIKTRGQQVTLSCSPISGHRSVSWYQQTPGQGLQFLFEYFSETQRNKGNFPGRFSGRQFSNSRSEMNVSTLELGDSALYLCASRHRDGYGQYFGPGTRLTVT.

This clonotype was counted ten times or more. The chain has TRBV6-5 and TRBJ1-5, with 8 bases fitting TRBD1. This CDR3 is built from 15 residues. Germline CDR1 is MNHEY and CDR2 is SVGAGI. J gave up 3 bases and V 5 bases, and 6 bases lay outside the gene matches. The CDR3 DNA is TGTGCCAGCAGTGACAGGGGACCCTTCAATCAGCCCCAGCATTTT. This translates into CASSDRGPFNQPQHF.

This clonotype was seen a handful of times. Germline is not matched at one junction end, which may reflect a read error. The chain recombines TRBV20-1 with TRBJ2-7; D call uncertain. CDR3 length equals 10 residues. Germline V gives CDR1 DFQATT, CDR2 SNEGSKA (reference sequence). DNA of the CDR3: TGCAGTGCTAGGCGGTACGAGCTGTACTTC. This encodes CSARRYELYF.

This clonotype was counted many times. V is TRBV7-6 and J is TRBJ1-4; D gene ambiguous. V lost 4 bases, J lost 4 bases, and 13 bases lay in between. This CDR3 region has 15 residues. Germline V gene lookup returns CDR1 SGHVS and CDR2 FNYEAQ. DNA for the CDR3: TGTGCCAGCAGCTCCCAACCGGCGTTTAATGAAAAACTGTTTTTT. Amino acids: CASSSQPAFNEKLFF.

The chain has TRBV6-5 and TRBJ1-1; the D is unclear. V was cut by 0 bases and J by 8 bases, with 7 bases left in between. This CDR3 contains 12 residues. In germline, CDR1 is MNHEY, CDR2 SVGAGI. The CDR3 bases are TGTGCCAGCAGTTACTCGAAAGGGGAAGCTTTCTTT. Translated, it gives CASSYSKGEAFF.

This clonotype was observed at least ten times. The genes are TRBV7-2 and TRBJ2-7, with 8 positions matching TRBD2. From germline, CDR1 is SGHTA and CDR2 FQGNSA. With 4 bases clipped from V and 1 base from J, the junction kept 6 bases outside the gene matches. This CDR3 comprises 15 residues. The CDR3: CASSSGLALSYEQYF. The CDR3, as DNA: TGTGCCAGCAGCTCCGGACTAGCACTTTCCTACGAGCAGTACTTC.

As concerns this clonotype: A much larger clone differs from this one at a single base, so this may be a read error. Here the CDR3 omits its conserved ending phenylalanine or tryptophan, so a read error is the likely source. The chain has TRBV27 and TRBJ2-7; 13 nucleotides match TRBD2. This CDR3 has 18 amino acids. CDR1 and CDR2 from the germline V gene are MNHEY and SMNVEV (reference sequence). Trimming took 5 bases from V and 7 from J; bases not matched to a gene: 17. CDR3 loop: CASSRRLAGGWGIREQYL. The CDR3 DNA is TGTGCCAGCAGTCGCCGACTAGCGGGAGGCTGGGGGATACGGGAGCAGTACCTC.

This clonotype was detected many times. The rearrangement uses TRBV7-9 and TRBJ1-5; 7 bases align to TRBD1. Per the germline V gene, CDR1 is SEHNR and CDR2 is FQNEAQ (reference sequence). The CDR3 covers 13 residues. The V gene end was trimmed by 5 bases and the J gene end by 5 bases; junction bases not matched to a gene: 3. The CDR3 sequence is CASSQGTDQPQHF. Written as DNA, the CDR3 is TGTGCCAGCAGCCAGGGGACAGATCAGCCCCAGCATTTT.

Many counts were recorded for this clonotype. The rearrangement links TRBV7-2 to TRBJ2-1; TRBD2 agrees at 10 bases. This CDR3 contains 15 residues. Germline V lookup: CDR1 SGHTA, CDR2 FQGNSA. V lost 3 bases to trimming and J lost 5 bases; unmatched junction nucleotides: 4. CDR3 sequence (DNA): TGTGCCAGCAGCTTGCTAGCGGGAGCCCACAATGAGCAGTTCTTC. This gives the protein CASSLLAGAHNEQFF.

This clonotype occurred many times. The V and J genes are TRBV2 and TRBJ2-5; D unresolved. Germline V gives CDR1 SNHLY, CDR2 FYNNEI. V lost 5 bases to trimming and J lost 1 base, with 8 bases between them. This CDR3 is built from 13 residues. The CDR3 is CASSRGSQETQYF. The CDR3, as DNA: TGTGCCAGCAGTAGAGGCAGCCAAGAGACCCAGTACTTC.

The table lists this clonotype with many counts. This chain links TRBV3-1 with TRBJ2-5; D might be TRBD2 (5 bases). The V end was cut by 4 bases, the J end by 4 bases, with 16 bases between. The CDR3 has 15 residues. Germline CDR1 LGHDT, CDR2 YNNKEL (reference sequence). As DNA, the CDR3 is TGTGCCAGCAGCCCGTCCCGGGGATCAGGAGAGACCCAGTACTTC. Protein product: CASSPSRGSGETQYF.

This clonotype was counted many times. The genes are TRBV7-6 and TRBJ1-5; D is perhaps TRBD1 (5 bases). The CDR3 sequence is 15 residues long. Germline values: CDR1 SGHVS, CDR2 FNYEAQ. V was shortened by 2 bases and J by 1 base, with 9 bases between the two germline ends. The CDR3: CASSLNGGSNQPQHF. CDR3 DNA sequence: TGTGCCAGCAGCTTAAACGGGGGAAGCAATCAGCCCCAGCATTTT.

Many counts were recorded for this clonotype. The V gene is TRBV10-3, the J gene TRBJ2-5; 12 bases are a match to TRBD1. The CDR3 has 15 amino acids. J gave up 5 bases and V 6 bases, and 7 bases lay outside the gene matches. CDR1 is ENHRY and CDR2 is SYGVKD in the germline V gene. CDR3 DNA sequence: TGTGCCATCAGGGACCGGGACAGGGGGCTGGAGACCCAGTACTTC. Protein: CAIRDRDRGLETQYF.

This clonotype was detected many times. This chain uses TRBV7-2 with TRBJ1-1, with D unclear. The CDR3 runs 14 residues. V was cut by 5 bases and J by 1 base, with 11 bases left in between. Germline-derived CDR1 and CDR2 are SGHTA and FQGNSA. CDR3 bases: TGTGCCAGCAGCCCCCTAACGCGGAACACTGAAGCTTTCTTT. It encodes CASSPLTRNTEAFF. Complete variable domain (other parts from reference TRBV7-2 and TRBJ1-1): GAGVSQSPSNKVTEKGKDVELRCDPISGHTALYWYRQSLGQGLEFLIYFQGNSAPDKSGLPSDRFSAERTGGSVSTLTIQRTQQEDSAVYLCASSPLTRNTEAFFGQGTRLTVV.

This clonotype was recorded a few times. The rearrangement links TRBV19 to TRBJ2-2; 7 bases align to TRBD1. The V gene's germline CDR1 is LNHDA and CDR2 SQIVND (reference sequence). The CDR3 contains 16 residues. V shed 7 bases, J shed 4 bases, and the junction held 12 bases outside the gene matches. The CDR3 bases are TGTGCCAGTAATGTAAGAGAGGGGGCGAGCACCGGGGAGCTGTTTTTT. Amino acid sequence: CASNVREGASTGELFF.

As to this clonotype: A far larger clone is only one base removed, so a read error is likely. This sequence joins TRBV21-1 and TRBJ2-1; the listed D gene, TRBD2, was not tested against the DNA. TRBV21-1 is deemed a pseudogene. This CDR3 is 19 amino acids long. The CDR3: CASSTGLAGARGWSYEQFF. DNA for the CDR3: TGTGCCAGCAGCACGGGACTAGCGGGAGCTAGGGGATGGTCCTACGAGCAGTTCTTC.

This clonotype has a count of ten or more. This rearrangement joins TRBV6-6 to TRBJ2-7; D gene uncertain. Trimming pared 2 bases from V and 7 bases from J, leaving 15 bases between. Germline V gene data show CDR1 as MNHNY and CDR2 as SVGAGI (reference sequence). The CDR3 has 14 amino acids. In DNA form, the CDR3 reads TGTGCCAGCAGTTACGAGGATTACGTCGGGGAGCAGTACTTC. The encoded protein is CASSYEDYVGEQYF.

Ten or more counts support this clonotype. The chain uses TRBV2 and TRBJ2-2; tentatively, D is TRBD1 (6 bases). The germline CDR1 and CDR2 sequences are SNHLY and FYNNEI. Trimming removed 7 bases from V and 1 base from J, with 13 bases in between. The CDR3 runs to 15 residues. The chain's CDR3 is CASKMGQVNTGELFF. CDR3 sequence (DNA): TGTGCCAGCAAGATGGGACAAGTGAACACCGGGGAGCTGTTTTTT.

Ten or more counts support this clonotype. This chain links TRBV29-1 with TRBJ2-1, with 10 bases that match TRBD2. Germline CDR1 and CDR2: SQVTM and ANQGSEA. V lost 3 bases and J lost 7; bases outside the gene matches: 6. The CDR3 contains 14 residues. In DNA form, the CDR3 reads TGCAGCGTTGAGCGGCTAGCGGGAGTTAATGAGCAGTTCTTC. It yields the protein CSVERLAGVNEQFF.

This clonotype turned up a few times. The chain carries TRBV2 and TRBJ2-1; TRBD1 matches at 8 bases. With V trimmed by 6 bases and J by 7 bases, 11 bases remained unmatched. The CDR3 is 15 amino acids. Germline V gives CDR1 SNHLY, CDR2 FYNNEI. The CDR3 loop is CASRGADRVFNEQFF. CDR3 nucleotide sequence: TGTGCCAGCAGAGGAGCGGACAGGGTCTTTAATGAGCAGTTCTTC.